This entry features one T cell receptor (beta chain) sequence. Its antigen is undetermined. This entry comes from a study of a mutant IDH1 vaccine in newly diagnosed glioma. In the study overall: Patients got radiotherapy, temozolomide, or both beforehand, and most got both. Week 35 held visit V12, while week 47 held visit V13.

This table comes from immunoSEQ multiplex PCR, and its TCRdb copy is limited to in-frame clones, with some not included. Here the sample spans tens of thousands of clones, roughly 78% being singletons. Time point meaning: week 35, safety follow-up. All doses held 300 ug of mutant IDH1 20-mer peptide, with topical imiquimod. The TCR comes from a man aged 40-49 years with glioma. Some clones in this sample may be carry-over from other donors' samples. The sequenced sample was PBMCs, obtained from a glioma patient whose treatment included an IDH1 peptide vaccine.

The CDR3 DNA reads TGCAGCGGTTCTTCACAGGACACCGGGGAGCTGTTTTTT. This gives the protein CSGSSQDTGELFF. The chain has TRBV29-1 and TRBJ2-2; a weak D match, TRBD1 (5 bases). V lost 7 bases and J lost 3, with 12 bases in between. This CDR3 is built from 13 residues. CDR1 and CDR2 (germline): SQVTM, ANQGSEA.